This T cell receptor beta chain appears in the sequencing data of a study of T cell responses to AZD1222 COVID-19 vaccine. Only in-frame clones appear in the TCRdb table, and some are missing; sequencing was by immunoSEQ multiplex PCR. The data show 90,000 to 150,000 clones, about nine tenths seen once. Study findings and constraints: Clonal diversity was possibly underestimated; the donors were predominantly white British and more often female. The reported proportion of spike-specific TCRs targeting unmutated variant regions was nearly half.

Germline V gene sequence: CDR1 MDHEN, CDR2 SYDVKM. Trimming took 3 bases from V and 1 from J; bases not matched to a gene: 4. The CDR3 contains 15 residues. Worth noting for this clone: What it binds is unknown.

The specimen comprised peripheral blood, sampled on day 0 of AZD1222 vaccination. The receptor was derived from an adult in good health. The genes are TRBV28 and TRBJ2-7; 9 bases match TRBD1. CDR3 sequence reads: CASSFPGQGSYEQYF. The CDR3 coding sequence is TGTGCCAGCAGTTTCCCGGGACAGGGTTCCTACGAGCAGTACTTC.